This T cell receptor beta chain stems from a study of blood T cell repertoires in COVID-19. Study-level information: Samples representing acute and convalescent COVID-19 were sourced from the United States, Italy and Spain. PBMCs, B-cell-depleted T cells, or T cells provided the cDNA or gDNA that made up the material.

Germline V gene data show CDR1 as SEHNR and CDR2 as FQNEAQ (reference sequence). The CDR3 is made up of 15 amino acids. Between the trimmed V and J ends, which lost 5 bases and 0 bases, there was a span of 10 bases. In the original analysis: Amplification from reference gene primers served as the basis for estimated nucleated cell counts. TCRdb keeps only in-frame clones here, not all; method: immunoSEQ multiplex PCR. The V and J calls and clone size are taken from that table; D and trimming were inferred from the DNA. This table has 100,000 to 120,000 clones, 71% appearing once. This clone came up once.

The receptor comes from a middle-aged woman with acute or convalescent COVID-19. Sequencing was done on a sample of peripheral blood. The rearrangement joins TRBV7-9 to TRBJ1-4; the D is unclear. The CDR3 DNA is TGTGCCAGCAGCCCCCTTGCGACAACTAATGAAAAACTGTTTTTT. This codes for CASSPLATTNEKLFF. Based on the CDR3 plus reference TRBV7-9 and TRBJ1-4, the full variable domain is DTGVSQNPRHKITKRGQNVTFRCDPISEHNRLYWYRQTLGQGPEFLTYFQNEAQLEKSRLLSDRFSAERPKGSFSTLEIQRTEQGDSAMYLCASSPLATTNEKLFFGSGTQLSVL.